A selection of T cell receptor beta chains follows, all from one sample in a study of control samples from healthy donors and cancer patients. Sequencing used immunoSEQ multiplex PCR; TCRdb keeps in-frame clones, though not all of them. Found here are some 110,000 clones, roughly 80% of them singletons; the top ten hold approximately 13%. The sequencing input was blood. The receptor source for this set is a woman in her forties or fifties in good health. Each CDR3 is given with its conserved first and last residue. Some rows have no size entry. The others give once, few or many, or a class for an expanded clone.

>TRBJ2-1|NA|TRBV27
CASSLTVNSYNEQFF
>TRBJ1-2|NA|TRBV12-5
CASGDEGAYGYTF
>TRBJ1-6|once|TRBV5-5
CASSLAGTVGSPLHF
>TRBJ2-7|NA|TRBV7-8
CASSLRWGYEQYF
>TRBJ2-1|NA|TRBV7-2
CASSLGRGFSSYNEQFF
>TRBJ1-3|NA|TRBV3-1/TRBV3-2
CASSPLGGGVGNTIYF
>TRBJ2-4|NA|TRBV7-2
CASSLAGGDIQYF
>TRBJ1-1|once|TRBV7-3
CASSLTGLGATEAFF
>TRBJ1-4|few|TRBV7-9
CASSLVGEKLFF
>TRBJ1-6|NA|TRBV2
CASSGNANGSPLHF
>TRBJ2-5|NA|TRBV19
CASSRGGGQSRETQYF
>TRBJ1-1|few|TRBV5-8
CASSGDRGTTEAFF
>TRBJ2-7|NA|TRBV4-2
CASSQGTGRRAYEQYF
>TRBJ2-2|NA|TRBV14
CASSPRTSGIAGELFF
>TRBJ2-3|NA|TRBV5-5
CASSLEGGQGATDTQYF
>TRBJ2-7|NA|TRBV6-5
CASTSSGSYEQYF
>TRBJ1-5|NA|TRBV7-6
CASSLHSNQPQHF
>TRBJ1-5|NA|TRBV21-1
CASSSPRQAYSNQPQHF
>TRBJ2-1|NA|TRBV3-1/TRBV3-2
CASSHANLTGSSYNEQFF
>TRBJ2-1|NA|TRBV7-6
CASSLRWPGGSDEQFF
>TRBJ2-1|once|TRBV5-6
CASSPVISGYNEQFF
>TRBJ2-1|NA|TRBV19
CASSRTSSYNEQFF